The next 9 T cell receptor beta chains were all read from a single sample in a study of radiation and T cells in renal cell carcinoma (dated by TCRdb to the early 2020s). The method behind the library was the immunoSEQ multiplex PCR assay. TCRdb took this table from immuneACCESS and kept in-frame rearrangements with V and J called. Such tables lack part of the clones; where checked against another copy, unresolved V genes explain under half of the gap, and the rest is unexplained. The sample data list roughly 150,000 clones, and approximately 86% of these were observed just once. The ten biggest clones cover under 15% of the sample. The sample's time point, from its label and the paper: blood 2 weeks post-SBRT. This specimen's treatment or condition label, interpreted: 15 Gy SBRT to primary tumor, nephrectomy 4 weeks later. Sample: blood, taken from a patient whose treatment included radiotherapy and nephrectomy. The source is a woman aged 45 to 65 with renal cell carcinoma.

In DNA form, the CDR3 reads TGTGCCAGCTCTTCCAGGGAAATGGACTATGGCTACACCTTC. The encoded protein is CASSSREMDYGYTF. The rearrangement joins TRBV18 to TRBJ1-2, with D perhaps TRBD1 (5 bases). V was clipped by 6 bases and J by 3 bases, with 14 bases between them. CDR3 length: 14 residues. Germline CDR1 and CDR2: KGHSH and LQKENI.

This chain joins TRBV7-6 and TRBJ1-1; D ambiguous. The CDR3 loop spans 15 amino acids. In germline, CDR1 is SGHVS, CDR2 FNYEAQ. V was trimmed by 4 bases and J by 0 bases, leaving 12 bases between them. The CDR3 reads CASSSEVRVNTEAFF. The CDR3 bases are TGTGCCAGCAGCTCTGAAGTCAGAGTGAACACTGAAGCTTTCTTT.

The genes are TRBV4-2 and TRBJ2-3, with 14 positions matching TRBD2. The germline gives CDR1 LGHNA, CDR2 YNFKEQ. CDR3 length: 18 residues. The V gene end was trimmed by 2 bases and the J gene end by 2 bases; junction bases not matched to a gene: 6. The CDR3 bases are TGTGCCAGCAGCCAACAACGACTAGCGGGGGGGTCCACAGATACGCAGTATTTT. It translates to CASSQQRLAGGSTDTQYF.

The J gene is TRBJ1-2, the V gene TRBV5-4, with TRBD1 matching over 8 bases. Germline V CDR1 and CDR2: SGHNT, YYREEE (reference sequence). The V and J ends lost 3 bases and 5 bases, in that order; junction bases with no gene match: 3. The CDR3 runs 13 residues. In DNA, the CDR3 is TGTGCCAGCAGCTCCGACAGGGGTTATGGCTACACCTTC. Translation gives CASSSDRGYGYTF.

This sequence joins TRBV19 and TRBJ1-1; 7 nucleotides align to TRBD1. Per the germline V gene, CDR1 is LNHDA and CDR2 is SQIVND (reference sequence). The V segment lost 1 base and the J segment 3 bases; nucleotides outside the gene matches: 5. This CDR3 contains 15 residues. This CDR3 is CASSIVARGDTEAFF. Here the CDR3 DNA reads TGTGCCAGTAGTATAGTGGCCAGGGGGGACACTGAAGCTTTCTTT.

This chain links TRBV6-5 with TRBJ2-7, with 10 bases lining up with TRBD2. Germline V CDR1 and CDR2: MNHEY, SVGAGI. V lost 5 bases to trimming and J lost 3 bases; unmatched junction nucleotides: 7. This CDR3 is built from 15 residues. DNA for the CDR3: TGTGCCAGCAGTGGCTGGACTAGCGGACGCTACGAGCAGTACTTC. Translating gives CASSGWTSGRYEQYF.

This clone was detected only a few times. The chain is built from TRBV2 and TRBJ2-7; 9 bases map to TRBD1. Germline V lookup: CDR1 SNHLY, CDR2 FYNNEI. This CDR3 region has 13 residues. J gave up 3 bases and V 10 bases, and 7 bases lay outside the gene matches. The CDR3 sequence: CATTRDRDYEQYF. Here the CDR3 DNA reads TGTGCCACCACCCGGGACAGGGACTACGAGCAGTACTTC.

This chain joins TRBV30 and TRBJ2-7, with 8 positions matching TRBD1. The germline V gene has CDR1 GTSNPN and CDR2 SVGIG (reference sequence). The CDR3 runs to 14 residues. V lost 7 bases to trimming and J lost 1 base; unmatched junction nucleotides: 9. The CDR3 DNA sequence: TGTGCCTTTATGTCACAGGGGGTTTCCTACGAGCAGTACTTC. Its translation is CAFMSQGVSYEQYF. The variable domain in full, with the rest retrieved from reference TRBV30 and TRBJ2-7, is SQTIHQWPATLVQPVGSPLSLECTVEGTSNPNLYWYRQAAGRGLQLLFYSVGIGQISSEVPQNLSASRPQDRQFILSSKKLLLSDSGFYLCAFMSQGVSYEQYFGPGTRLTVT.

V is TRBV5-1 and J is TRBJ2-7; D may be TRBD1 (5 bases). This CDR3 is 16 amino acids long. The germline V gene has CDR1 SGHRS and CDR2 YFSETQ. V was shortened by 2 bases and J by 5 bases, with 20 bases between the two germline ends. CDR3 sequence: CASSLNVGHNPNEQYF. CDR3 bases: TGCGCCAGCAGCTTAAATGTGGGGCACAACCCTAACGAGCAGTACTTC.